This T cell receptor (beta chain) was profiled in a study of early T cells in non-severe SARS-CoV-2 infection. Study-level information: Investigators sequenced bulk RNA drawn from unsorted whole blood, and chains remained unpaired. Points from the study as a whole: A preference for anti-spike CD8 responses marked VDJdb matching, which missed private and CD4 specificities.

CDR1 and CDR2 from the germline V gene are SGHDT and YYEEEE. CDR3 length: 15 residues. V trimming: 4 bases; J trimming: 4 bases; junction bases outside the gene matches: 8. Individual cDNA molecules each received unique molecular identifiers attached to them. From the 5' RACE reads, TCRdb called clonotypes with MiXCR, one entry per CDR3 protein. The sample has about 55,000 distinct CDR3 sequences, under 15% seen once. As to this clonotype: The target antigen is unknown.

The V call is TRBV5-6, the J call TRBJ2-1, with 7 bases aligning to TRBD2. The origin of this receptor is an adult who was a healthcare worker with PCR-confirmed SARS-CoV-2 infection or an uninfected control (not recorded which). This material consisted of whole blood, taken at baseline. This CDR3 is CASSPAGAGYNEQFF. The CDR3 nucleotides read TGTGCCAGCAGCCCCGCGGGAGCTGGGTACAATGAGCAGTTCTTC.